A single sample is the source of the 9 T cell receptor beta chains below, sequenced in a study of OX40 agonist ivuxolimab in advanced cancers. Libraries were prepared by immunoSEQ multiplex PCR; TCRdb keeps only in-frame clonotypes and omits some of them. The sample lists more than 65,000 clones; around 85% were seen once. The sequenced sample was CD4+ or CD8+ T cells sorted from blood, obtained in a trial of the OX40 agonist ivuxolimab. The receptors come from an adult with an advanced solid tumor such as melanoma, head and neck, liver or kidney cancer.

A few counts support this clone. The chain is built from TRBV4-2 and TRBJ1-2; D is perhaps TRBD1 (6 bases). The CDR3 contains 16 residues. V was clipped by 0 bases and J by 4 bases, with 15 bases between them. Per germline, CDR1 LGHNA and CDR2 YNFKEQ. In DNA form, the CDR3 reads TGTGCCAGCAGCCAAGAATCTACAGGGAGGCGCTATGGCTACACCTTC. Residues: CASSQESTGRRYGYTF.

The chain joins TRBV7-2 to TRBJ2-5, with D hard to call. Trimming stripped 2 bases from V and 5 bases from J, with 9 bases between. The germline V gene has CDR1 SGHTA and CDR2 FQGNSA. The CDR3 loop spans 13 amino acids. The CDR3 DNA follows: TGTGCCAGCAGCTTACAGGATCGGGAGACCCAGTACTTC. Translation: CASSLQDRETQYF.

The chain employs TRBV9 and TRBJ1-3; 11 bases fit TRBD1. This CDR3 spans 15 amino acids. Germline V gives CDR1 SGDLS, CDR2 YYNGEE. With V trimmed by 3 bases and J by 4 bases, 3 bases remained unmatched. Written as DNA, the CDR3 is TGTGCCAGCAGCGGGACAGGGGGCAGCGGAAACACCATATATTTT. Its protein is CASSGTGGSGNTIYF. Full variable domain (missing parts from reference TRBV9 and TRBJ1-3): DSGVTQTPKHLITATGQRVTLRCSPRSGDLSVYWYQQSLDQGLQFLIQYYNGEERAKGNILERFSAQQFPDLHSELNLSSLELGDSALYFCASSGTGGSGNTIYFGEGSWLTVV.

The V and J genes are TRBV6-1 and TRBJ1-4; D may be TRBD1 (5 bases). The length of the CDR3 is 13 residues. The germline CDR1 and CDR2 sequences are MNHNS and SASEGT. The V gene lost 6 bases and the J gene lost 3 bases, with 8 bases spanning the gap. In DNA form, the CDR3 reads TGTGCCAGCAGGGGGGTAGCTAATGAAAAACTGTTTTTT. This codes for CASRGVANEKLFF.

Here the CDR3 DNA reads TGTGCCATCAGCCTAGACAGGGAAGGAACTGAAGCTTTCTTT. It is translated as CAISLDREGTEAFF. The chain recombines TRBV10-3 with TRBJ1-1; 7 bases align to TRBD1. In germline, CDR1 is ENHRY, CDR2 SYGVKD. The CDR3 loop spans 14 amino acids. With V trimmed by 6 bases and J by 5 bases, 9 bases remained unmatched.

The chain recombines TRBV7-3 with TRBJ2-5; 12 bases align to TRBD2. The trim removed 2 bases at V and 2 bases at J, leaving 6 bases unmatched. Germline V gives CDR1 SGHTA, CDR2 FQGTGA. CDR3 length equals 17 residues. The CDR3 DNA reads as TGTGCCAGCAGCTTAGTGGCTAGCGGGGGGGTGCAAGAGACCCAGTACTTC. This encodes CASSLVASGGVQETQYF. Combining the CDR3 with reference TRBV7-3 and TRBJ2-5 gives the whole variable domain GAGVSQTPSNKVTEKGKYVELRCDPISGHTALYWYRQSLGQGPEFLIYFQGTGAADDSGLPNDRFFAVRPEGSVSTLKIQRTERGDSAVYLCASSLVASGGVQETQYFGPGTRLLVL.

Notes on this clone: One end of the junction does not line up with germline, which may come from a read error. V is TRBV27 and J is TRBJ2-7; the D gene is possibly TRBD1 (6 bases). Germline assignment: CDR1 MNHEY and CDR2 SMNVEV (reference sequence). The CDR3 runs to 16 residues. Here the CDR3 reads CTSSSVAGVRFYEQYF. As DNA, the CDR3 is TGTACCAGCAGTTCCGTGGCAGGGGTGCGCTTCTACGAGCAGTACTTC.

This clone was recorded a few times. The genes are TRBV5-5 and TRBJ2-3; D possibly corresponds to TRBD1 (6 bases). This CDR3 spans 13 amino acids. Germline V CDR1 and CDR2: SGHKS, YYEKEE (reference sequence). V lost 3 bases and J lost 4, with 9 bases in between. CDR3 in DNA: TGTGCCAGCAGCTCTTCAGGGGCAGATACGCAGTATTTT. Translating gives CASSSSGADTQYF.

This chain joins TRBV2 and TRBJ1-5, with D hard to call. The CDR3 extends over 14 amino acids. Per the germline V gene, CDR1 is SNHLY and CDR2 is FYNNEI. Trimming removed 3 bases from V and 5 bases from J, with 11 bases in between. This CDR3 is CASSDDAGYQPQHF. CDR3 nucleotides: TGTGCCAGCAGTGATGACGCGGGTTATCAGCCCCAGCATTTT. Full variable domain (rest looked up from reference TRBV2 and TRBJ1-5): EPEVTQTPSHQVTQMGQEVILRCVPISNHLYFYWYRQILGQKVEFLVSFYNNEISEKSEIFDDQFSVERPDGSNFTLKIRSTKLEDSAMYFCASSDDAGYQPQHFGDGTRLSIL.